This T cell receptor (beta chain) was retrieved from a study of blood T cell repertoires in COVID-19 (dated by TCRdb to the early 2020s). About the investigation overall: Samples covering the acute and convalescent phases of COVID-19 were provided by collaborators in the United States, Italy and Spain. Deeply sampled blood TCRbeta repertoires from subjects exposed to, actively infected with, or recovered from COVID-19 were included in the dataset. The material from the prospective study consisted of cDNA or gDNA derived from T cells, B-cell-depleted T cells, or PBMCs. HLA class I and class II types, where available, came from metadata supplied by the sample provider rather than from assay-based typing. The samples were drawn from two sources: the first 160 participants of the ongoing ImmuneRACE study, and fewer than 1,500 subjects contributed by 6 global collaborators. The sample metadata nearly always contained a de-identified subject ID, COVID-19 status, age in years and sex. The repertoires were released in a freely available public database meant as a resource for research on the immune response to SARS-CoV-2.

What the authors observed across the whole study: The amount of clinical and demographic metadata varied by source and participant and was provided uncurated.

As to this clone: It has no known antigen specificity. The sample holds no much larger clone one base away, and base qualities are not on file.

Its CDR3 holds 16 amino acids, cysteine through phenylalanine. Just CDR3 DNA is preserved here, 48 bases in frame from base 1. CDR1 is given as SGHRS and CDR2 as YFSETQ, both from the germline V gene. The V end loses 3 bases and the J end loses 1 base, and a stretch of 15 bases separates them. The immunoSEQ Assay, a bias-controlled multiplex PCR, was used to amplify TCRbeta CDR3 regions from genomic DNA. As for how the authors treated the data: Nucleated cell counts per sample were estimated from amplification of reference gene primers within the assay. To quantify the absolute abundance of each unique TCRbeta CDR3 rearrangement, sequence reads were collapsed and filtered. Productive Simpson clonality was computed per sample as the square root of Simpson's diversity index over productive rearrangements. Not all clones reach the TCRdb copy of this immuneACCESS table, which keeps in-frame sequences only. Checked studies attribute under half of the gap to unresolved V genes and leave the rest unexplained. V, J and clone size reflect that table, while D and trimming were determined from the DNA. The sample has just under 35,000 clones on record, around 87% of them singletons. Roughly 44% of the sample belongs to the ten largest clones.

Each collaborating institution followed its own protocols to collect whole blood in K2EDTA tubes. For TCRbeta analysis, collaborators shipped samples as frozen whole blood, isolated PBMCs, or DNA extracted from either of those sample types. This clonotype was obtained from a human donor in a cohort sampled during active COVID-19. What was sequenced was peripheral blood. The chain joins TRBV5-1 to TRBJ2-3; 6 matching bases give a weak D call of TRBD2. The nucleotide sequence is TGCGCCAGCAGCTCCCGGTGGACGGGGGGCACAGATACGCAGTATTTT. This sequence encodes CASSSRWTGGTDTQYF. With all but the CDR3 taken from the reference TRBV5-1 and TRBJ2-3 genes, the full variable domain is: KAGVTQTPRYLIKTRGQQVTLSCSPISGHRSVSWYQQTPGQGLQFLFEYFSETQRNKGNFPGRFSGRQFSNSRSEMNVSTLELGDSALYLCASSSRWTGGTDTQYFGPGTRLTVL.